Listed below are T cell receptor beta chains from one sample, sequenced in a study of blood T cells in healthy people across ages. TCRdb independently ran MiXCR on the 5' RACE reads; one entry per CDR3 protein. The sample carries some 690,000 distinct CDR3 sequences, over 20% recorded once. Sequencing was done on a sample of blood. The source of these receptors is a man between 65 and 80 years old in good health. Both conserved end residues are part of each CDR3. A D gene is named only where the DNA matches it firmly. Part of the rows lack a size; the others show once, few, many or a class for expanded clones.

J,size,D,V,CDR3,DNA
TRBJ2-7,few,-,TRBV4-2,CASSRQQDPSYEQYF,TGTGCCAGCAGCCGACAACAGGACCCCTCCTACGAGCAGTACTTC
TRBJ1-4,-,-,TRBV5-1,CASSSGGVEKLFF,TGCGCCAGCAGTTCCGGGGGCGTTGAAAAACTGTTTTTT
TRBJ2-1,-,-,TRBV27,CASSFGFTGVRSNEQFF,TGTGCCAGCAGTTTCGGTTTTACGGGGGTGCGATCGAATGAGCAGTTCTTC
TRBJ1-1,-,TRBD1,TRBV7-6,CASSPTGAQGTEAFF,TGTGCCAGCAGCCCGACAGGGGCGCAAGGCACTGAAGCTTTCTTT
TRBJ2-1,many,-,TRBV20-1,CSAVPHSSYNEQFF,TGCAGTGCTGTCCCTCACAGCTCCTACAATGAGCAGTTCTTC
TRBJ2-4,-,-,TRBV12-3/TRBV12-4,CASSPGLAKIIQYF,TGTGCCAGCAGTCCAGGGTTAGCCAAAATCATTCAGTACTTC
TRBJ2-5,-,-,TRBV5-1,CASSLEKDIWETQYF,TGCGCCAGCAGCTTGGAGAAGGATATCTGGGAGACCCAGTACTTC
TRBJ1-2,-,TRBD1,TRBV27,CASSTSRDRGNYGYTF,TGTGCCAGCAGCACTAGTCGGGACAGGGGTAACTATGGCTACACCTTC
TRBJ1-5,many,-,TRBV12-3/TRBV12-4,CASSNTGTSNQPQHF,TGTGCCAGCAGTAATACAGGAACTAGCAATCAGCCCCAGCATTTT
TRBJ2-6,-,-,TRBV20-1,CSATGNGANVLTF,TGCAGTGCTACCGGCAACGGGGCCAACGTCCTGACTTTC
TRBJ2-2,-,TRBD2,TRBV4-1,CASGSQGLGITGELFF,TGCGCCAGCGGTTCACAGGGACTAGGGATAACCGGGGAGCTGTTTTTT
TRBJ1-1,-,-,TRBV7-9,CASNMGNTEAFF,TGTGCCAGCAACATGGGGAACACTGAAGCTTTCTTT
TRBJ1-4,few,-,TRBV6-5,CASSYRRANEKLFF,TGTGCCAGCAGTTATCGGCGGGCTAATGAAAAACTGTTTTTT
TRBJ2-1,-,-,TRBV18,CASSPVANNEQFF,TGTGCCAGCTCACCTGTGGCAAACAATGAGCAGTTCTTC
TRBJ2-5,few,-,TRBV28,CASVGFEVWETQYF,TGTGCCAGCGTGGGGTTTGAAGTTTGGGAGACCCAGTACTTC
TRBJ1-1,-,-,TRBV12-3/TRBV12-4,CASTRVEVNTEAFF,TGTGCCAGCACCCGGGTCGAGGTAAACACTGAAGCTTTCTTT
TRBJ2-2,few,-,TRBV19,CARRSGTGNTGELFF,TGTGCCAGACGCTCCGGGACGGGCAACACCGGGGAGCTGTTTTTT
TRBJ2-7,-,-,TRBV6-5,CASMSSSYEQYF,TGTGCCAGCATGTCCAGCTCCTACGAGCAGTACTTC
TRBJ1-4,few,-,TRBV27,CASSPGAGTRRELFF,TGTGCCAGCAGCCCGGGGGCCGGGACCCGGCGAGAACTGTTTTTT
TRBJ2-7,few,TRBD1,TRBV20-1,CSARDLGEQGTLYEQYF,TGCAGTGCTAGAGATCTAGGAGAACAGGGGACCCTTTACGAGCAGTACTTC
TRBJ2-1,-,-,TRBV29-1,CSVSGFPSNSYNEQFF,TGCAGCGTTTCCGGGTTTCCCTCAAACTCCTACAATGAGCAGTTCTTC
TRBJ2-1,-,TRBD1,TRBV2,CASSGGQGANFNEQFF,TGTGCCAGCAGTGGCGGACAGGGGGCGAATTTTAATGAGCAGTTCTTC
TRBJ2-7,-,TRBD2,TRBV7-2,CASSLSSGGTYEQYF,TGTGCCAGCAGCCTAAGTAGCGGGGGCACCTACGAGCAGTACTTC
TRBJ2-3,-,TRBD2,TRBV7-3,CASSLRPSGVTDTQYF,TGTGCCAGCAGCTTACGGCCTAGCGGGGTGACAGATACGCAGTATTTT
TRBJ2-3,-,-,TRBV20-1,CSANSGVSTDTQYF,TGCAGTGCTAATAGCGGCGTTAGCACAGATACGCAGTATTTT
TRBJ1-1,-,TRBD1,TRBV6-6,CASSYGRQGEAFF,TGTGCCAGCAGTTACGGCCGACAGGGTGAAGCTTTCTTT
TRBJ2-7,-,-,TRBV29-1,CSVAGYEQYF,TGCAGCGTTGCGGGGTACGAGCAGTACTTC
TRBJ1-1,many,TRBD1,TRBV15,CATSRDYSGQDEAFF,TGTGCCACCAGCAGAGATTATTCGGGACAGGATGAAGCTTTCTTT
TRBJ1-5,few,-,TRBV7-6,CASSLGGGSGPQHF,TGTGCCAGCAGCTTAGGCGGGGGAAGTGGGCCCCAGCATTTT
TRBJ2-1,-,TRBD2,TRBV7-2,CASSPHGTRGNEQFF,TGTGCCAGCAGCCCCCACGGGACTAGGGGAAATGAGCAGTTCTTC
TRBJ1-2,-,-,TRBV20-1,CSGQEYYGYTF,TGCAGTGGGCAGGAGTACTATGGCTACACCTTC
TRBJ1-2,-,TRBD1,TRBV11-1,CASSRQGARNYGYTF,TGTGCCAGCAGTCGGCAGGGGGCGCGAAACTATGGCTACACCTTC
TRBJ1-4,few,TRBD1,TRBV5-1,CASSFGQGTATNEKLFF,TGCGCCAGCAGCTTCGGACAGGGGACAGCAACTAATGAAAAACTGTTTTTT
TRBJ1-1,-,-,TRBV7-9,CASRLHGDTEAFF,TGTGCCAGCAGACTACACGGGGACACTGAAGCTTTCTTT
TRBJ2-3,-,-,TRBV7-2,CASSLDRLGPDTQYF,TGTGCCAGCAGCTTAGATCGCTTGGGACCAGATACGCAGTATTTT
TRBJ2-3,few,-,TRBV7-9,CASSSRLGRGDTQYF,TGTGCCAGCAGCTCACGACTGGGCCGCGGGGATACGCAGTATTTT
TRBJ1-5,few,-,TRBV2,CASSDPGQLNQPQHF,TGTGCCAGCAGCGACCCCGGACAGCTAAATCAGCCCCAGCATTTT
TRBJ1-1,-,-,TRBV9,CASSPSSMNTEAFF,TGTGCCAGCAGCCCCTCAAGTATGAACACTGAAGCTTTCTTT
TRBJ2-2,-,TRBD2,TRBV7-2,CASSLVSGLVSTGELFF,TGTGCCAGCAGCTTAGTCTCCGGACTAGTGAGCACCGGGGAGCTGTTTTTT
TRBJ2-5,few,-,TRBV7-9,CASSTQAWETQYF,TGTGCCAGCAGCACTCAGGCATGGGAGACCCAGTACTTC
TRBJ2-3,few,-,TRBV10-3,CAISERGVGTDTQYF,TGTGCCATCAGTGAAAGGGGAGTCGGCACAGATACGCAGTATTTT